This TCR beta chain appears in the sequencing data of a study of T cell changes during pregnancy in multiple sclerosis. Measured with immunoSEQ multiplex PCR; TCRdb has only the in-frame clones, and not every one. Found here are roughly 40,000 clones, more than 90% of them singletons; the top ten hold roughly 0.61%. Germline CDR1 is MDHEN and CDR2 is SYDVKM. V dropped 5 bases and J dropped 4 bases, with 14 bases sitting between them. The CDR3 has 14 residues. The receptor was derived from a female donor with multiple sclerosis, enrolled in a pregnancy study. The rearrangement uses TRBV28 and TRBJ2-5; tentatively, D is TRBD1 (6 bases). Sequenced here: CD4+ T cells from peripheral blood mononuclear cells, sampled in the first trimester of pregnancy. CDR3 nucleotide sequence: TGTGCCAGCAGTGGGGGCGCGCAGGGAGAGACCCAGTACTTC. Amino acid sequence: CASSGGAQGETQYF. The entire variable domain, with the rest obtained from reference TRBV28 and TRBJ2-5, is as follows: DVKVTQSSRYLVKRTGEKVFLECVQDMDHENMFWYRQDPGLGLRLIYFSYDVKMKEKGDIPEGYSVSREKKERFSLILESASTNQTSMYLCASSGGAQGETQYFGPGTRLLVL.